This TCR beta chain was retrieved from a study of T cells after yellow fever vaccination. V lost 5 bases to trimming and J lost 7 bases, with 11 bases between them. The CDR3 sequence is 12 residues long. Germline CDR1 and CDR2: SEHNR and FQNEAQ (reference sequence). Study results and caveats: After the booster, roughly 96% of CD4 and roughly nine tenths of CD8 primary-response clones were re-detected.

TCRdb reprocessed the 5' RACE reads with MiXCR, giving one entry per CDR3 protein. The sample has around 330,000 distinct CDR3 sequences, 3% to 4.5% seen once; the top ten hold 20% to 30%. Note on this clonotype: Its target is unknown.

The sample here was PBMCs, taken on the day of the yellow fever booster vaccination. This sequence joins TRBV7-9 and TRBJ1-1; D uncertain. The TCR sequence derives from a man between 18 and 35 years old who received the YFV17D yellow fever vaccine. The CDR3 DNA reads TGTGCCAGCAGCCCGGGGAAGGTTGAAGCTTTCTTT. Translated, it gives CASSPGKVEAFF.